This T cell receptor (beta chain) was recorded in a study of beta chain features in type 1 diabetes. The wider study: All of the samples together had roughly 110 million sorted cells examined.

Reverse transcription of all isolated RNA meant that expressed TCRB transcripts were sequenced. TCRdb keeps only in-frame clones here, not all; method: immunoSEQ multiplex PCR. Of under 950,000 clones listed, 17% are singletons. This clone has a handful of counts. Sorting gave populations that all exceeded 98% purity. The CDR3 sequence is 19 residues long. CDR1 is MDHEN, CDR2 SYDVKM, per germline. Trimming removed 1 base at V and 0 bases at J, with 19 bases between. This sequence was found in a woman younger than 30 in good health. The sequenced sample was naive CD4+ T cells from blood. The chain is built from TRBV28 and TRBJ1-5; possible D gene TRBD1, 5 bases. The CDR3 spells CASSLSWGPKTYSNQPQHF. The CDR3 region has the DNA TGTGCCAGCAGTTTATCATGGGGCCCAAAAACTTATAGCAATCAGCCCCAGCATTTT.